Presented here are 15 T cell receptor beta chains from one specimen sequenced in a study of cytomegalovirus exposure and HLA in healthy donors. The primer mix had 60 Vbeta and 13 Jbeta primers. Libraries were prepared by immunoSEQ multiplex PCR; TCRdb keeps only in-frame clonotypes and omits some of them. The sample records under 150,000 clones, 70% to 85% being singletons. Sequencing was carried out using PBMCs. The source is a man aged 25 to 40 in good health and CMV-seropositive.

The CDR3 loop reads CATTGVGPNEKLFF. The CDR3 nucleotides read TGTGCCACTACAGGGGTTGGACCTAATGAAAAACTGTTTTTT. V gene TRBV6-1 combines with J gene TRBJ1-4, with 7 bases that match TRBD1. The V and J ends lost 10 bases and 3 bases, in that order; junction bases with no gene match: 8. Germline CDR1 is MNHNS and CDR2 is SASEGT. The CDR3 spans 14 residues.

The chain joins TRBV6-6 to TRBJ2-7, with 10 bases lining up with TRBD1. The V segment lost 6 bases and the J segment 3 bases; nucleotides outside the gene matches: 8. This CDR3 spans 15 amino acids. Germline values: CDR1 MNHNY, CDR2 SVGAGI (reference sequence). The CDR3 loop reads CASSQTTGGYYEQYF. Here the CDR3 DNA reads TGTGCCAGCAGCCAAACGACAGGGGGCTACTACGAGCAGTACTTC.

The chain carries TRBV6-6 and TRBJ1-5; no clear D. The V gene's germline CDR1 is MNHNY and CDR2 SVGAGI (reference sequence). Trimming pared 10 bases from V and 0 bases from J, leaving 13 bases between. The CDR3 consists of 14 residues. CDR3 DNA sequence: TGTGCCATCCGATCAGGCCTTAGCAATCAGCCCCAGCATTTT. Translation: CAIRSGLSNQPQHF.

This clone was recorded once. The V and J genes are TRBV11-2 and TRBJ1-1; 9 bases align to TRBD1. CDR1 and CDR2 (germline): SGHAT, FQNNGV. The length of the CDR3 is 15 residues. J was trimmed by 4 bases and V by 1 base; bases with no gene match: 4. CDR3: CASSLAPGQGTEAFF. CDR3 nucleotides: TGTGCCAGCAGCTTAGCACCGGGACAGGGCACTGAAGCTTTCTTT.

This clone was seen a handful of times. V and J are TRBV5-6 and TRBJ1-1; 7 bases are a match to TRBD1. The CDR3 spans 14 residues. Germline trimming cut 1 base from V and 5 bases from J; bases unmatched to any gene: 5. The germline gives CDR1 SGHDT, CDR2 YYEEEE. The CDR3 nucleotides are TGTGCCAGCAGCTTGAGGGGGCGCTATACTGAAGCTTTCTTT. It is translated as CASSLRGRYTEAFF. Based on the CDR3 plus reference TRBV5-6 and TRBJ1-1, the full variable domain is DAGVTQSPTHLIKTRGQQVTLRCSPKSGHDTVSWYQQALGQGPQFIFQYYEEEERQRGNFPDRFSGHQFPNYSSELNVNALLLGDSALYLCASSLRGRYTEAFFGQGTRLTVV.

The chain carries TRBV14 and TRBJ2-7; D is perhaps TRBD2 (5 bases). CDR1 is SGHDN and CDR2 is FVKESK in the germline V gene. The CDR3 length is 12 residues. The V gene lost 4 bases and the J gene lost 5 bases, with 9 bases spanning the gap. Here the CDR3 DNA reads TGTGCCAGCAGCCCGGGGTTCGACGAGCAGTACTTC. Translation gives CASSPGFDEQYF.

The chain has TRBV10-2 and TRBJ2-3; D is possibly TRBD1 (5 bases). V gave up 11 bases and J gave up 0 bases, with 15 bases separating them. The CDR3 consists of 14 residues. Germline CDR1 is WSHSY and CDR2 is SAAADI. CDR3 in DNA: TGCGCCGGGGCTAAAGGGGCGAGCACAGATACGCAGTATTTT. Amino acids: CAGAKGASTDTQYF.

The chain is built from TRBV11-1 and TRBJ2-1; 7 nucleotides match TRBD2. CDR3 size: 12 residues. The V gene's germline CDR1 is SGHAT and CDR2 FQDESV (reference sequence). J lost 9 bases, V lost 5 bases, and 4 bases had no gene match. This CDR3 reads CASSPGTTEQFF. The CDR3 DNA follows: TGTGCCAGCAGCCCTGGGACTACTGAGCAGTTCTTC.

Here the CDR3 reads CAWRALGSRDSPLHF. The CDR3 DNA follows: TGTGCCTGGAGGGCCCTCGGGTCGCGTGATTCACCCCTCCACTTT. The chain employs TRBV30 and TRBJ1-6; D uncertain. Germline V gene lookup returns CDR1 GTSNPN and CDR2 SVGIG (reference sequence). The CDR3 consists of 15 residues. Trimming pared 3 bases from V and 8 bases from J, leaving 17 bases between.

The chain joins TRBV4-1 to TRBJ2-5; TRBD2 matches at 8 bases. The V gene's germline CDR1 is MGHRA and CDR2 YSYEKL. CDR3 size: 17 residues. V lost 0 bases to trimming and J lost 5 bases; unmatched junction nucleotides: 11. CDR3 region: CASSQDHITGGPETQYF. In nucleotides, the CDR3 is TGCGCCAGCAGCCAAGATCATATTACGGGGGGGCCGGAGACCCAGTACTTC.

CDR3 DNA: TGTGCCAGTAGTATCGGGGGACTAGCGGGAGGAGGGGGTGAGACCCAGTACTTC. It encodes CASSIGGLAGGGGETQYF. This chain joins TRBV19 and TRBJ2-5; 15 bases are a match to TRBD2. Losses at the gene ends were 3 bases for V and 5 bases for J; bases not matched to a gene: 10. CDR1 is LNHDA, CDR2 SQIVND, per germline (reference sequence). The CDR3 spans 18 residues.

CDR3 bases: TGTGCCATCAGAGGGGGACAGGGGGAACCCTACGAGCAGTACTTC. Translation gives CAIRGGQGEPYEQYF. The rearrangement uses TRBV10-3 and TRBJ2-7; 11 nucleotides line up with TRBD1. V shed 6 bases and J 2 bases; nucleotides not matched to a gene: 6. Germline CDR1 is ENHRY and CDR2 is SYGVKD. There are 15 residues in the CDR3.

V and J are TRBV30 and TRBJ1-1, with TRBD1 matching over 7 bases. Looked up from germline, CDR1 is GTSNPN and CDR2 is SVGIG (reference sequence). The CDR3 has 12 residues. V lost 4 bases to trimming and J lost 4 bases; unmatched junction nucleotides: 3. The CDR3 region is CAWNRGTTEAFF. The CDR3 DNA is TGTGCCTGGAACAGGGGTACCACTGAAGCTTTCTTT.

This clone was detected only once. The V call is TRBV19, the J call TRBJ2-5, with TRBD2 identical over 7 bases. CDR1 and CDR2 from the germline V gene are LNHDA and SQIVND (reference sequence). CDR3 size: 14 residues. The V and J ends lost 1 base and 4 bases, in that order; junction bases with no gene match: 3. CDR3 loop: CASSIGEGTETQYF. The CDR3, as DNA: TGTGCCAGTAGTATAGGGGAGGGCACAGAGACCCAGTACTTC.

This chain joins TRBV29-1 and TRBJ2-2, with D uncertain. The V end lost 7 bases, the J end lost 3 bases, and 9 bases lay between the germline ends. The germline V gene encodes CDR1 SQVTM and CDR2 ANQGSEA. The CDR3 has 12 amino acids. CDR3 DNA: TGCAGCGCCGACAAGGACACCGGGGAGCTGTTTTTT. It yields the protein CSADKDTGELFF.